These T cell receptor beta chains were read from a single sample in a study of cytomegalovirus exposure and HLA in healthy donors. Sequencing was performed with immunoSEQ multiplex PCR; in TCRdb, only in-frame clones are kept and a portion is missing. The sample holds roughly 130,000 clones; 84% are singletons and the top ten take under 1.5%. Sequenced sample: PBMCs. These receptors were taken from a woman younger than 45 in good health and CMV-seronegative. Both conserved end residues are part of each CDR3. The D gene is left open where the match is weak. Rows give clone size only sometimes, using once, few, many, or a class for an expanded clone.

TRBJ1-5,.,.,TRBV28,TGTGCCAGCAGTGCGGGGAGTTTCGGCAATCAGCCCCAGCATTTT,CASSAGSFGNQPQHF
TRBJ1-5,.,.,TRBV5-6,TGTGCCAGCAGCTCCTACGGGGGTTATCAGCCCCAGCATTTT,CASSSYGGYQPQHF
TRBJ2-7,TRBD1,.,TRBV27,TGTGCCAGCAGTCGGCAGACAGGGGGATACGAGCAGTACTTC,CASSRQTGGYEQYF
TRBJ2-1,.,.,TRBV5-4,TGTGCCAGCAGCCATCTTCAACGCAGCTACAATGAGCAGTTCTTC,CASSHLQRSYNEQFF
TRBJ2-7,.,.,TRBV5-6,TGTGCCAGCAGCGGGGACTTATCTCGTCCGAGCGAGCAGTACTTC,CASSGDLSRPSEQYF
TRBJ2-1,.,.,TRBV28,TGTGCCAGCAGTTTATCTAGTTATCATGAGCAGTTCTTC,CASSLSSYHEQFF
TRBJ1-1,.,.,TRBV4-2,TGTGCCAGCAGCCAAGACCTTAACACTGAAGCTTTCTTT,CASSQDLNTEAFF
TRBJ1-4,.,once,TRBV5-1,TGCGCCAGCAGCTTGGGAGCAGGGGACGTCGGAAAACTGTTTTTT,CASSLGAGDVGKLFF
TRBJ1-6,.,.,TRBV11-2,TGTGCCAGCAGCTTAGGCCCGGGAGGGATCAATTCACCCCTCCACTTT,CASSLGPGGINSPLHF
TRBJ2-1,TRBD1,.,TRBV7-2,TGTGCCAGCAGCTTATCCAGGGGGCTCAATGAGCAGTTCTTC,CASSLSRGLNEQFF
TRBJ1-1,.,few,TRBV19,TGTGCCAGCCAGAGGTGGAGGGGCATCCGGGACACTGAAGCTTTCTTT,CASQRWRGIRDTEAFF
TRBJ2-2,.,.,TRBV13,TGTGCCAGCAGCATGAACAGGGTGGTCGGGGAGCTGTTTTTT,CASSMNRVVGELFF
TRBJ2-3,.,.,TRBV11-3,TGTGCCAGCAGCTTTGGCCTCACAGATACGCAGTATTTT,CASSFGLTDTQYF
TRBJ2-3,.,.,TRBV5-5,TGTGCCAGCAGCCAGACAGATACGCAGTATTTT,CASSQTDTQYF
TRBJ2-5,.,.,TRBV5-1,TGCGCCAGCAGCTTGCAAGTCGGGGAGACCCAGTACTTC,CASSLQVGETQYF
TRBJ1-5,.,once,TRBV2,TGTGCCCAAAGCGGGGTTCGCAATCAGCCCCAGCATTTT,CAQSGVRNQPQHF
TRBJ1-4,.,once,TRBV5-1,TGCGCCAGCAGCTTGGCGGAGGGCGGGGAAGAAAAACTGTTTTTT,CASSLAEGGEEKLFF
TRBJ1-4,.,.,TRBV20-1,TGCAGTGCTAGAGGCCTCCCCGGACTGTTTTTT,CSARGLPGLFF
TRBJ2-1,TRBD2,.,TRBV7-3,TGTGCCAGCAGCTTACGTAGCGGGGGATACAATGAGCAGTTCTTC,CASSLRSGGYNEQFF
TRBJ2-3,TRBD2,.,TRBV5-4,TGTGCCAGCAGCCGGGCCAGCGGGGCGGGGGGGGATACGCAGTATTTT,CASSRASGAGGDTQYF
TRBJ1-1,TRBD1,.,TRBV27,TGTGCCAGCAGGATAGGACAGGCGAACACTGAAGCTTTCTTT,CASRIGQANTEAFF
TRBJ2-7,.,.,TRBV2,TGTGCCGGCCGACAGGGGAGGGGTGAGCAGTACTTC,CAGRQGRGEQYF
TRBJ2-1,.,.,TRBV5-1,TGCGCCAGCAGCTTGCCAGGGGACCACAATGAGCAGTTCTTC,CASSLPGDHNEQFF
TRBJ1-2,TRBD1,once,TRBV18,TGTGCCAGCTCACCCTTTTCAGGACAGGGGGCGCTCAGAGGCTACACCTTC,CASSPFSGQGALRGYTF
TRBJ1-2,TRBD1,.,TRBV9,TGTGCCAGCAGCGGGGGACAGGGGAGCTATGGCTACACCTTC,CASSGGQGSYGYTF
TRBJ1-6,.,.,TRBV6-1,TGTGCCAGCAGCTGGAATGGGGGGTTAAATTCACCCCTCCACTTT,CASSWNGGLNSPLHF
TRBJ2-3,.,.,TRBV15,TGTGCCACCAGCAGAGAGGGCGGGAGCACAGATACGCAGTATTTT,CATSREGGSTDTQYF
TRBJ2-1,TRBD1,.,TRBV6-4,TGTGCCAGCAGAACTTTGGCAGGGGGCTTTAGTGAGCAGTTCTTC,CASRTLAGGFSEQFF
TRBJ1-2,.,.,TRBV5-1,TGCGCCAGCAGCTTAGGACAATCTTATGGCTACACCTTC,CASSLGQSYGYTF
TRBJ1-6,.,.,TRBV19,TGTGCCAGTAGTAGCGGGATCCTTTTGCGAATTTCACCCCTCCACTTT,CASSSGILLRISPLHF
TRBJ2-3,TRBD2,.,TRBV5-1,TGCGCCAGCAGCCGGGGGTCACTAGCGGGGGGGAGCACAGATACGCAGTATTTT,CASSRGSLAGGSTDTQYF
TRBJ1-2,.,.,TRBV6-5,TGTGCCAGCACAGGCAGGGGAGGGGGCTACACCTTC,CASTGRGGGYTF
TRBJ1-1,.,.,TRBV18,TGTGCCAGCTCACCACTCGTTGGGAGGGGCAGGAACACTGAAGCTTTCTTT,CASSPLVGRGRNTEAFF
TRBJ2-5,TRBD2,.,TRBV2,TGTGCCAGCGGGGTGGGGCGGGGGGGGAAAGAGACCCAGTACTTC,CASGVGRGGKETQYF
TRBJ2-5,.,.,TRBV9,TGTGCCAGCAGCAAGGGGCCCCAAGAGACCCAGTACTTC,CASSKGPQETQYF
TRBJ2-5,.,.,TRBV9,TGTGCCAGCAGCGTAGCTACGGGCGGGCCGGAGACCCAGTACTTC,CASSVATGGPETQYF
TRBJ1-2,.,.,TRBV5-6,TGTGCCAGCAGCTTGATTCTGGCCTATGGCTACACCTTC,CASSLILAYGYTF
TRBJ1-2,TRBD1,.,TRBV19,TGTGCCAGTAGTAGGACAGGGGGTATCTATGGCTACACCTTC,CASSRTGGIYGYTF
TRBJ2-7,TRBD2,few,TRBV9,TGTGCCAGCGGGCGGGGAGGGAGTGCCTACGAGCAGTACTTC,CASGRGGSAYEQYF
TRBJ1-4,.,.,TRBV5-1,TGCGCCAGCAGCGTAACCACAGGGTCCGTAGGGGAAAAACTGTTTTTT,CASSVTTGSVGEKLFF
TRBJ1-2,TRBD1,.,TRBV25-1,TGTGCCAGCAGTCCACAGGGGGGAGGCTACACCTTC,CASSPQGGGYTF
TRBJ1-1,.,.,TRBV25-1,TGTGCCAGCAGTGAATGGGAGGCCCCTATGAACACTGAAGCTTTCTTT,CASSEWEAPMNTEAFF
TRBJ2-5,TRBD2,.,TRBV11-2,TGTGCCAGCAGCTTACCTAGACTAGCGGGGACAGAGACCCAGTACTTC,CASSLPRLAGTETQYF
TRBJ2-7,TRBD1,.,TRBV27,TGTGCCAGCAGTCCGGACAGGGAATACGAGCAGTACTTC,CASSPDREYEQYF
TRBJ2-7,TRBD2,.,TRBV7-9,TGTGCCAGCAGCTTATCGGGGGGCTACGAGCAGTACTTC,CASSLSGGYEQYF
TRBJ2-7,.,.,TRBV6-1,TGTGCCAGCAGGCGGGAACAGAACAACTACGAGCAGTACTTC,CASRREQNNYEQYF
TRBJ2-5,TRBD2,.,TRBV9,TGTGCCAGCAGCGTATCTAGCGGGGATGAGACCCAGTACTTC,CASSVSSGDETQYF
TRBJ2-7,TRBD1,.,TRBV28,TGTGCCAGCAGTGGGCCGGGACAGGGCTACGAGCAGTACTTC,CASSGPGQGYEQYF